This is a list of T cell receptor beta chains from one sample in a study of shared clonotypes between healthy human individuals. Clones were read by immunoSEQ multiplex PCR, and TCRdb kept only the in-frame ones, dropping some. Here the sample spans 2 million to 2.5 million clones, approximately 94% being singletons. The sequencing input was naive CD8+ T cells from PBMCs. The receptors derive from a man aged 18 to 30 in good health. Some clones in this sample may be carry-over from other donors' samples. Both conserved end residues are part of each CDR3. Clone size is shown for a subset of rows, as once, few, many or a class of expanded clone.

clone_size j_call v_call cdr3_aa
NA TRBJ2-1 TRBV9 CASSVGALGGSPYNEQFF
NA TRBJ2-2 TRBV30 CACFPSGNTGELFF
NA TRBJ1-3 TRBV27 CASSSGRSSGNTIYF
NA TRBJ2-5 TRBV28 CASSLDRRQETQYF
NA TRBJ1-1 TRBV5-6 CASSFGTGGTEAFF
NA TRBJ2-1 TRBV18 CASSPRGVTYNEQFF
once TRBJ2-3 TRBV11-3 CASSLELQTDTQYF
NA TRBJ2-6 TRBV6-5 CASSYLGSSGANVLTF
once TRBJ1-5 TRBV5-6 CASSLAYSNQPQHF
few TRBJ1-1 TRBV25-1 CASSGPGQGDTEAFF
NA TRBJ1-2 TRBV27 CASSPGTGLNYGYTF
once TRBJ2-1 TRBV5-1 CASSLETSYNEQFF
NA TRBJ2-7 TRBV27 CASGWASASYEQYF
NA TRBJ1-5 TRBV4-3 CASSQDSGGGNINQPQHF
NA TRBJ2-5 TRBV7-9 CASSSRRGTDQETQYF
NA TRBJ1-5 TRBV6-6 CASSFGAQQPQHF
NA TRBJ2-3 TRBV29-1 CSVRGTDTQYF
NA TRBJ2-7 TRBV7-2 CASSLYSDYEQYF
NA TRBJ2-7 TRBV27 CASSPLAGSYEQYF
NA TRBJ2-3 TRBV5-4 CASSLEQGLARDTQYF
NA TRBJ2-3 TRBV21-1 CASSPPGTESTDTQYF
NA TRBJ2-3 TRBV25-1 CASMPGRSTDTQYF
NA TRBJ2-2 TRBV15 CATSREGDIGELFF